This section outlines one TCR beta chain sequence together with its context. Its antigen is unknown. The patients all showed relapse after autologous stem cell transplantation, while their brentuximab vedotin exposure varied. Classifying best responses yielded complete response, partial response or progressive disease. Sequencing used immunoSEQ multiplex PCR; TCRdb keeps in-frame clones, though not all of them. The sample has 30,000 to 40,000 clones, around 80% seen once; the top ten hold approximately 9.9%. This sample was taken from a study of PD-1 blockade in classical Hodgkin lymphoma. The CDR3 runs 15 residues. Germline CDR1 and CDR2: SGHRS and YFSETQ. V was trimmed by 7 bases and J by 1 base, leaving 18 bases between them. The study's findings and limits: Relapsed/refractory patients reportedly had lower baseline diversity than newly diagnosed patients. Complete responders possessed baseline diversity comparable to newly diagnosed patients. Nivolumab initiated under 1 year post-ASCT led to patient exclusion.

The gene calls are TRBV5-1 and TRBJ2-7; TRBD2 might be the D (6 bases). The sample was peripheral blood mononuclear cells (PBMCs), taken at baseline. The source is a human donor with classical Hodgkin lymphoma. The CDR3 spells CASGARGSPSYEQYF. Here the CDR3 DNA reads TGCGCCAGCGGTGCTCGGGGGTCCCCTTCCTACGAGCAGTACTTC.